A selection of T cell receptor beta chains follows, all from one sample in a study of response to subunit inactivated influenza vaccine. One entry per CDR3 protein results from TCRdb running MiXCR on the RT-PCR reads. The sample carries about 520,000 distinct CDR3 sequences, approximately 7.2% recorded once. The sequencing used PBMCs from blood, collected 23 months after vaccination. These receptor sequences come from a man between 50 and 75 years old who received an inactivated influenza vaccine. Each CDR3 is given without its conserved first and last residue.

TRBJ2-7 12 TRBV11-2 ASSSGRGTYEQY
TRBJ2-7 11 TRBV7-9 ASSLVGPYEQY
TRBJ2-3 12 TRBV5-1 ASSWGSLTDTQY
TRBJ1-5 11 TRBV5-1 ASSPLGGQPQH
TRBJ2-1 13 TRBV6-1 ASRLSGSSYNEQF
TRBJ2-7 11 TRBV7-6 ASSSDSGGEQY
TRBJ1-5 12 TRBV5-1 ASSLGTSNQPQH
TRBJ2-1 13 TRBV11-2 ASSLGGLGIDEQF
TRBJ2-7 14 TRBV7-9 ASSLALGPGSYEQY
TRBJ1-5 16 TRBV12-3/TRBV12-4 ARSLRWTGRRGNQPQH
TRBJ1-3 11 TRBV29-1 SVLESSGNTIY
TRBJ2-7 12 TRBV7-9 ASSSQAGSYEQY
TRBJ2-7 13 TRBV5-1 ASSLREGLLDEQY
TRBJ2-2 14 TRBV19 ASRGGGQGRTGELF
TRBJ2-7 10 TRBV12-3/TRBV12-4 ASRRTRNEQY
TRBJ2-1 11 TRBV6-5 ASSYGPYYGQF
TRBJ2-3 15 TRBV5-5 ASSDQVPWGGTDTQY
TRBJ2-1 12 TRBV15 ATSRRTGGNEQF
TRBJ1-5 12 TRBV2 ASSVRGDNQPQH
TRBJ2-5 13 TRBV5-1 ASSLDGDGEETQY
TRBJ2-1 12 TRBV2 ASSGQGAIDEQF
TRBJ1-2 16 TRBV20-1 SARTTGQSKEANYGYT
TRBJ2-5 11 TRBV10-3 AISEPTRETQY
TRBJ2-1 15 TRBV9 ASSVEASGIPYNEQF
TRBJ2-3 12 TRBV6-1 ASSGGLATDTQY
TRBJ1-2 14 TRBV10-2 ASSEFGTKSNYGYT
TRBJ1-5 14 TRBV4-1 ASSQDEGKTLQGRH
TRBJ2-7 13 TRBV12-3/TRBV12-4 ASSGDQVVWAEQY
TRBJ2-3 10 TRBV20-1 SAPLSTDTQY
TRBJ2-7 10 TRBV10-3 ATRGDSYEQY
TRBJ2-3 13 TRBV2 ASRYSGTPTDTQY
TRBJ2-2 14 TRBV4-3 ASRTTSGAGTGELF
TRBJ2-5 12 TRBV20-1 SAEVGGASETQY
TRBJ2-4 11 TRBV12-3/TRBV12-4 ASSLSQANIQY
TRBJ2-1 10 TRBV12-3/TRBV12-4 ASSKGAGEQF
TRBJ2-7 10 TRBV20-1 SARIRVGEQY